This record looks at one T cell receptor beta chain sequence and its context. PCR used 60 Vbeta primers and 13 Jbeta primers. The data were produced by immunoSEQ multiplex PCR, yet TCRdb's version contains in-frame clones alone and is incomplete. The top ten clones hold under 3.5% of a sample with 45,000 to 65,000 clones, roughly 76% of them seen once. These data are taken from a study of cytomegalovirus exposure and HLA in healthy donors. Germline lookup yields CDR1 MNHEY and CDR2 SMNVEV (reference sequence). The V and J ends lost 4 bases and 7 bases respectively, with 13 bases between them. The CDR3 extends over 13 amino acids.

Specimen: PBMCs. This TCR was sampled from a woman between 40 and 55 years old in good health and CMV-seropositive. The rearrangement joins TRBV27 to TRBJ1-2, with a weak D call TRBD1 (6 bases). The CDR3 spells CASSSGGHGGYTF. The CDR3 coding sequence is TGTGCCAGCAGTTCGGGGGGGCACGGTGGCTACACCTTC.